These 27 T cell receptor beta chains share one sample of origin, sequenced in a study of Tregs in tolerant kidney transplant recipients. Sequenced by immunoSEQ multiplex PCR; TCRdb stores in-frame clones only, minus some. Of tens of thousands of clones listed, about 89% are singletons. Input material: Tregs from blood. These receptors came from a human donor in good health.

The chain recombines TRBV10-3 with TRBJ1-5, with 7 nucleotides matching TRBD1. CDR3 length: 13 residues. CDR1 ENHRY and CDR2 SYGVKD come from the germline V gene. Germline trimming cut 8 bases from V and 5 bases from J; bases unmatched to any gene: 6. The CDR3: CAIGGQEYQPQHF. The CDR3 DNA sequence: TGTGCCATCGGAGGACAGGAGTATCAGCCCCAGCATTTT.

The table lists this clone with a few counts. The chain uses TRBV10-3 and TRBJ1-6; D possibly corresponds to TRBD1 (6 bases). The CDR3 contains 12 residues. Germline CDR1 reads ENHRY; CDR2 reads SYGVKD. V dropped 7 bases and J dropped 11 bases, with 12 bases sitting between them. The CDR3 is CAITQGGAPLHF. The DNA for the CDR3 is TGTGCCATCACACAGGGCGGTGCACCCCTCCACTTT.

This clone appeared once. The chain couples TRBV5-1 to TRBJ2-7, with a weak D call TRBD2 (5 bases). Trimming took off 0 bases at V and 3 bases at J, with 7 bases between the two ends. The germline V gene has CDR1 SGHRS and CDR2 YFSETQ. The CDR3 totals 13 residues. In DNA, the CDR3 is TGCGCCAGCAGCTTGGCTGACTACTACGAGCAGTACTTC. Its protein product is CASSLADYYEQYF.

The chain uses TRBV4-2 and TRBJ1-4; TRBD1 is a possible D gene (5 bases). The CDR3 consists of 17 residues. Germline CDR1 and CDR2: LGHNA and YNFKEQ. V lost 4 bases and J 0 bases, leaving 15 bases between the germline ends. CDR3 region: CASSLRGLSSTNEKLFF. The CDR3 nucleotides read TGTGCCAGCAGCCTACGGGGCCTATCCTCAACTAATGAAAAACTGTTTTTT.

This clone was counted once. The chain has TRBV5-6 and TRBJ2-7, with D possibly matching TRBD2 (6 bases). The CDR3 consists of 13 residues. Per the germline V gene, CDR1 is SGHDT and CDR2 is YYEEEE. Between the trimmed V and J ends, which lost 7 bases and 7 bases, there was a span of 18 bases. The CDR3 nucleotides are TGTGCCAGCCGCGGGGCCGGGCTGGGGGAGCAGTACTTC. Translated, it gives CASRGAGLGEQYF.

This clone was counted a single time. This chain joins TRBV18 and TRBJ1-2; D not resolved. The V gene lost 0 bases and the J gene lost 4 bases, with 12 bases spanning the gap. Germline values: CDR1 KGHSH, CDR2 LQKENI. This CDR3 has 15 residues. This CDR3 is CASSPPRQDLYGYTF. Written as DNA, the CDR3 is TGTGCCAGCTCACCACCAAGGCAGGACCTCTATGGCTACACCTTC.

J is TRBJ1-2 and V is TRBV5-6, with D unclear. Germline assignment: CDR1 SGHDT and CDR2 YYEEEE. The CDR3 contains 14 residues. Trimming took off 0 bases at V and 5 bases at J, with 11 bases between the two ends. The CDR3 nucleotides read TGTGCCAGCAGCTTGGTTACAGTCTTTTATGGCTACACCTTC. Amino acid sequence: CASSLVTVFYGYTF. Filled out from reference TRBV5-6 and TRBJ1-2, the complete variable domain reads DAGVTQSPTHLIKTRGQQVTLRCSPKSGHDTVSWYQQALGQGPQFIFQYYEEEERQRGNFPDRFSGHQFPNYSSELNVNALLLGDSALYLCASSLVTVFYGYTFGSGTRLTVV.

J is TRBJ2-1 and V is TRBV11-2; tentatively, D is TRBD1 (6 bases). CDR1 SGHAT and CDR2 FQNNGV come from the germline V gene. V lost 3 bases and J 10 bases, leaving 25 bases between the germline ends. The CDR3 runs 17 residues. CDR3 nucleotide sequence: TGTGCCAGCAGCTTCGTCCCCATTCAGGGGTCCGGTGGGGAGCAGTTCTTC. Translating gives CASSFVPIQGSGGEQFF.

The chain combines TRBV12-5 with TRBJ2-3; 7 bases agree with TRBD2. Per germline, CDR1 LGHNT and CDR2 FRNRAP. With 1 base clipped from V and 5 bases from J, the junction kept 6 bases outside the gene matches. The CDR3 runs 15 residues. CDR3 loop: CASGLASRGLDTQYF. The DNA for the CDR3 is TGTGCTAGTGGTTTGGCGTCGCGGGGGTTAGATACGCAGTATTTT.

The table lists this clone with a count of one. This chain connects TRBV5-1 to TRBJ2-3; TRBD1 matches 7 bases. Trimming removed 0 bases from V and 4 bases from J; junction bases left unmatched: 2. The V gene's germline CDR1 is SGHRS and CDR2 YFSETQ. CDR3 length: 14 amino acids. DNA for the CDR3: TGCGCCAGCAGCTTGGGAACAGGGGCAGATACGCAGTATTTT. This sequence encodes CASSLGTGADTQYF.

The chain joins TRBV5-1 to TRBJ1-3, with 7 bases lining up with TRBD1. The CDR3 spans 14 residues. Germline loops: CDR1 SGHRS, CDR2 YFSETQ. J was trimmed by 2 bases and V by 4 bases; bases with no gene match: 3. The CDR3 region is CASSLDRAGNTIYF. In nucleotides, the CDR3 is TGCGCCAGCAGCCTTGACAGGGCTGGAAACACCATATATTTT.

The gene calls are TRBV18 and TRBJ2-7; TRBD1 aligns across 10 bases. This CDR3 spans 14 amino acids. Germline V gene sequence: CDR1 KGHSH, CDR2 LQKENI. V lost 4 bases, J lost 5 bases, and 5 bases stayed unmatched. The CDR3 is CASSQGQGYDEQYF. The CDR3, as DNA: TGTGCCAGCTCACAGGGACAGGGGTACGACGAGCAGTACTTC. Based on the CDR3 plus reference TRBV18 and TRBJ2-7, the full variable domain is NAGVMQNPRHLVRRRGQEARLRCSPMKGHSHVYWYRQLPEEGLKFMVYLQKENIIDESGMPKERFSAEFPKEGPSILRIQQVVRGDSAAYFCASSQGQGYDEQYFGPGTRLTVT.

This clone was detected only a few times. The chain combines TRBV15 with TRBJ1-3, with D tentatively TRBD1 (6 bases). CDR1 and CDR2 from the germline V gene are LNHNV and YYDKDF (reference sequence). There are 18 residues in the CDR3. The germline V and J ends were trimmed by 0 bases and 0 bases, with 15 bases remaining between them. The CDR3, as DNA: TGTGCCACCAGCAGAGATTGGGGGCCTTTCCTCTCTGGAAACACCATATATTTT. Encoded protein: CATSRDWGPFLSGNTIYF.

In this sample, this clone turned up once. The chain recombines TRBV6-1 with TRBJ2-5; 11 bases map to TRBD1. Germline loops: CDR1 MNHNS, CDR2 SASEGT. This CDR3 contains 15 residues. Trimming at V came to 6 bases and at J to 6 bases, leaving 9 bases not matched to a gene. The CDR3 nucleotides are TGTGCCAGCAGCGGCGGGACAGGGGGGGCCCAGACCCAGTACTTC. Its protein product is CASSGGTGGAQTQYF.

V is TRBV18 and J is TRBJ1-5; possible D gene TRBD1, 5 bases. Trimming removed 5 bases at V and 10 bases at J, with 18 bases between. CDR3 length equals 14 residues. CDR1 is KGHSH, CDR2 LQKENI, per germline. The CDR3 coding sequence is TGTGCCAGCTCAGAATACCGGCAGGGAGGACCCCAGCATTTT. Translated, it gives CASSEYRQGGPQHF.

The rearrangement links TRBV7-3 to TRBJ2-1, with TRBD2 matching 9 bases. CDR3 size: 15 residues. The germline gives CDR1 SGHTA, CDR2 FQGTGA. The V gene end was trimmed by 5 bases and the J gene end by 9 bases; junction bases not matched to a gene: 11. The DNA of the CDR3 is TGTGCCAGCAGCCCTCGGGTAGCGGGGGCCACTGAGCAGTTCTTC. This translates into CASSPRVAGATEQFF.

V and J are TRBV5-1 and TRBJ1-1; D uncertain. Germline CDR1 SGHRS, CDR2 YFSETQ. The CDR3 consists of 12 residues. V shed 0 bases and J shed 8 bases, with 8 bases lying between them. CDR3 nucleotides: TGCGCCAGCAGCTTGGTAGGGCTGGAAGCTTTCTTT. Translating gives CASSLVGLEAFF.

The chain employs TRBV15 and TRBJ2-7, with 8 bases matching TRBD1. This CDR3 is 15 amino acids long. The junction had 3 bases not matched to a gene; V was cut back by 0 bases and J by 2 bases. Germline-derived CDR1 and CDR2 are LNHNV and YYDKDF (reference sequence). The CDR3 loop reads CATSREGTGTYEQYF. As DNA, the CDR3 is TGTGCCACCAGCAGAGAAGGGACAGGAACCTACGAGCAGTACTTC.

This clone was found once. This chain uses TRBV7-8 with TRBJ1-3, with D unresolved. Trimming took off 2 bases at V and 0 bases at J, with 17 bases between the two ends. CDR3 size: 18 residues. Germline V gene data show CDR1 as SGHVS and CDR2 as FQNEAQ. CDR3 nucleotide sequence: TGTGCCAGCAGCTTACTAGCGAGTGGAGGGATCTCTGGAAACACCATATATTTT. Translated, it gives CASSLLASGGISGNTIYF.

The rearrangement uses TRBV6-5 and TRBJ1-2, with D possibly matching TRBD1 (6 bases). Germline assignment: CDR1 MNHEY and CDR2 SVGAGI. The V end was cut by 6 bases, the J end by 4 bases, with 18 bases between. This CDR3 has 15 residues. CDR3 sequence (DNA): TGTGCCAGCAGCAAATTACTAACAGGGTTCTATGGCTACACCTTC. This encodes CASSKLLTGFYGYTF.

V and J are TRBV18 and TRBJ1-1; 7 bases match TRBD1. Germline CDR1 and CDR2: KGHSH and LQKENI. The V segment lost 6 bases and the J segment 1 base; nucleotides outside the gene matches: 14. The CDR3 extends over 17 amino acids. The CDR3 DNA reads as TGTGCCAGCTCCCTACTTCCTACCGGGACAGCGAACACTGAAGCTTTCTTT. This gives the protein CASSLLPTGTANTEAFF. The complete variable domain, with remaining parts taken from reference TRBV18 and TRBJ1-1, reads NAGVMQNPRHLVRRRGQEARLRCSPMKGHSHVYWYRQLPEEGLKFMVYLQKENIIDESGMPKERFSAEFPKEGPSILRIQQVVRGDSAAYFCASSLLPTGTANTEAFFGQGTRLTVV.

The chain links TRBV11-2 to TRBJ2-7; D is unclear. Germline-derived CDR1 and CDR2 are SGHAT and FQNNGV. Trimming cost V 5 bases and J 7 bases, with 9 bases left between them. CDR3 size: 11 residues. The CDR3, as DNA: TGTGCCAGCAGCCTCCATGGGGAGCAGTACTTC. As protein: CASSLHGEQYF.

This clone appeared a few times. The rearrangement links TRBV2 to TRBJ1-4; possibly TRBD1 for D (6 bases). Looked up from germline, CDR1 is SNHLY and CDR2 is FYNNEI. This CDR3 contains 13 residues. Trimming cost V 11 bases and J 3 bases, with 13 bases left between them. CDR3 DNA sequence: TGTGCCGCCCGGACAGTTCCTAATGAAAAACTGTTTTTT. Encoded protein: CAARTVPNEKLFF.

CDR3 region: CASVRVGTGELFF. CDR3 DNA sequence: TGTGCCAGCGTAAGGGTAGGCACCGGGGAGCTGTTTTTT. This chain joins TRBV6-1 and TRBJ2-2; no clear D gene. This CDR3 is built from 13 residues. Germline V gives CDR1 MNHNS, CDR2 SASEGT. Trimming removed 8 bases from V and 4 bases from J, with 11 bases in between.

This clone came up a few times. Here the CDR3 DNA reads TGTGCCAGCAGCCCGAGGGGTCAGCCCCAGCATTTT. It translates to CASSPRGQPQHF. The chain has TRBV7-9 and TRBJ1-5, with D tentatively TRBD1 (5 bases). Germline V gives CDR1 SEHNR, CDR2 FQNEAQ (reference sequence). The germline V and J ends were trimmed by 5 bases and 6 bases, with 8 bases remaining between them. The CDR3 is 12 residues long.

This chain links TRBV5-1 with TRBJ2-7; D call uncertain. CDR3 length: 14 amino acids. From germline, CDR1 is SGHRS and CDR2 YFSETQ. Trimming took 0 bases from V and 6 from J, leaving 13 bases between them. CDR3: CASSLVAGSAEQYF. The CDR3 region has the DNA TGCGCCAGCAGCTTGGTCGCCGGAAGCGCCGAGCAGTACTTC.

The V call is TRBV5-6, the J call TRBJ2-1; a possible D gene is TRBD2 (5 bases). This CDR3 is 14 amino acids long. Germline V CDR1 and CDR2: SGHDT, YYEEEE. Trimming removed 3 bases from V and 0 bases from J, with 7 bases in between. CDR3 amino acids: CASSWESSYNEQFF. CDR3 DNA: TGTGCCAGCAGCTGGGAGAGCTCCTACAATGAGCAGTTCTTC.